A selection of T cell receptor beta chains follows, all from one sample in a study of cytomegalovirus exposure and HLA in healthy donors. The table came from immunoSEQ multiplex PCR; TCRdb's copy has only in-frame clones and leaves some out. The sample consists of around 140,000 clones, around 79% of them appearing once. Input material: PBMCs. The receptors originated from a woman between 40 and 50 years old in good health and CMV-seronegative. The CDR3 runs from the conserved cysteine through the conserved F or W. The order of the fields is J gene, V gene, CDR3 protein.

>TRBJ1-2|TRBV4-2
CASSQGQGQPSNYGYTF
>TRBJ1-2|TRBV27
CASSLSPVGGANYGYTF
>TRBJ2-7|TRBV5-1
CASSLAGSYEQYF
>TRBJ2-1|TRBV15
CATSRDLGQIPILNEQFF
>TRBJ1-2|TRBV28
CASSHGGARHYGYTF
>TRBJ1-2|TRBV30
CAWRAQGRDNYGYTF
>TRBJ2-5|TRBV5-1
CASSLEGGETQYF
>TRBJ1-6|TRBV5-1
CASSLRTGGDSPLHF
>TRBJ1-6|TRBV28
CASSLGGGSYNSPLHF
>TRBJ1-2|TRBV28
CASSLWRGQDGYTF
>TRBJ1-2|TRBV15
CATSREGRPNYGYTF
>TRBJ1-1|TRBV7-9
CASSGGHCEAFF
>TRBJ2-5|TRBV5-1
CASSLTKGAQETQYF
>TRBJ1-1|TRBV19
CASSPSRGGSTTEAFF
>TRBJ1-5|TRBV5-6
CASSRRDRVNQPQHF
>TRBJ1-5|TRBV28
CASLRRTGGIQPQHF
>TRBJ1-3|TRBV7-2
CASSLAAGGHGNTIYF
>TRBJ1-4|TRBV2
CASSEWSGGEKLFF
>TRBJ2-5|TRBV20-1
CSARVRETQYF
>TRBJ2-7|TRBV5-1
CASSLGDRSYEQYF
>TRBJ1-5|TRBV2
CASSEWKGYNQPQHF
>TRBJ1-2|TRBV28
CASSLIRGGKYGYTF
>TRBJ1-1|TRBV6-6
CASSYSRGGNTEAFF
>TRBJ1-1|TRBV18
CASSPPGDTEAFF
>TRBJ1-2|TRBV2
CASSETGLPYGYTF
>TRBJ2-2|TRBV25-1
CASERIAGNTGELFF
>TRBJ2-5|TRBV6-6
CASSESSGVIQETQYF
>TRBJ1-5|TRBV23-1
CASSHPRQYSNQPQHF
>TRBJ2-1|TRBV19
CASSPPGRSYNEQFF
>TRBJ2-2|TRBV7-3
CASSLGAGTNTGELFF
>TRBJ2-7|TRBV6-1
CASSDGQDYEQYF
>TRBJ2-7|TRBV2
CASKWAGSSYEQYF
>TRBJ1-5|TRBV9
CASSVEEMVGQASNQPQHF
>TRBJ1-4|TRBV19
CASSMEGKLFF
>TRBJ1-6|TRBV7-2
CASSPRAGSPLHF
>TRBJ2-2|TRBV5-1
CASSRGQANTGELFF
>TRBJ2-1|TRBV18
CASSPPAGRSSYNEQFF
>TRBJ1-1|TRBV7-3
CASSLYGTEAFF
>TRBJ2-1|TRBV5-1
CASSLAINEQFF
>TRBJ1-1|TRBV19
CASSPLSRAEAFF
>TRBJ1-1|TRBV6-5
CASSYGAMVMNTEAFF
>TRBJ2-1|TRBV15
CATSRDLNGGGFFYNEQFF